This is a list of T cell receptor beta chains from one sample in a study of shared clonotypes between healthy human individuals. Some clones are missing from TCRdb's copy, which holds only in-frame ones; the method was immunoSEQ multiplex PCR. The repertoire includes around 1.9 million clones, 93% of them detected once, and 1.5% to 2% sits in the top ten. What was sequenced was naive CD8+ T cells from PBMCs. The source of these receptors is a man younger than 35 in good health. Some clones in this sample may be carry-over from other donors' samples. The CDR3 runs from the conserved cysteine through the conserved F or W. Fields, in order: J gene, clone size, D gene, CDR3 length, V gene, CDR3 protein, CDR3 DNA. The D gene is left open where the match is weak. Expanded clones get a size class; other rows say once, few or many, or leave the size out.

TRBJ2-2 - TRBD2 17 TRBV29-1 CSVEGLAGVGFTGELFF TGCAGCGTTGAGGGACTAGCGGGAGTTGGTTTCACCGGGGAGCTGTTTTTT
TRBJ1-1 - - 15 TRBV18 CASSPPGQPNTEAFF TGTGCCAGCTCACCACCCGGACAGCCGAACACTGAAGCTTTCTTT
TRBJ1-1 few - 10 TRBV29-1 CSVDRAEAFF TGCAGCGTTGACAGGGCGGAAGCTTTCTTT
TRBJ2-3 - - 13 TRBV7-2 CASSLTGFNTQYF TGTGCCAGCAGCCTAACCGGGTTTAATACGCAGTATTTT
TRBJ1-5 - - 14 TRBV6-5 CASLGSSRNQPQHF TGTGCCAGCCTAGGTAGTTCCCGCAATCAGCCCCAGCATTTT
TRBJ1-2 few - 11 TRBV6-5 CASRSSYGYTF TGTGCCAGCAGGTCCAGCTATGGCTACACCTTC
TRBJ2-2 once - 16 TRBV9 CASSVAGTSVTGELFF TGTGCCAGCAGCGTAGCGGGAACCAGCGTCACCGGGGAGCTGTTTTTT
TRBJ2-1 - - 16 TRBV5-1 CASSLDRGMGSNEQFF TGCGCCAGCAGCTTGGATCGGGGGATGGGGTCGAATGAGCAGTTCTTC
TRBJ2-2 - - 15 TRBV7-3 CASSSGTINTGELFF TGTGCCAGCAGTTCCGGGACAATAAACACCGGGGAGCTGTTTTTT
TRBJ2-1 - - 13 TRBV27 CASSMHIYNEQFF TGTGCCAGCAGTATGCACATTTACAATGAGCAGTTCTTC
TRBJ2-1 - TRBD2 15 TRBV11-2 CASSSSGRAGNEQFF TGTGCCAGCAGCTCTAGCGGGAGGGCCGGCAATGAGCAGTTCTTC
TRBJ1-5 - - 15 TRBV27 CASSLRFLDNQPQHF TGTGCCAGCAGTTTAAGGTTTTTGGATAATCAGCCCCAGCATTTT
TRBJ2-1 - TRBD2 12 TRBV15 CATGAGVGEQFF TGTGCCACCGGGGCGGGAGTGGGGGAGCAGTTCTTC
TRBJ2-5 - - 14 TRBV4-1 CASSLVGEQETQYF TGCGCCAGCAGTTTGGTCGGGGAACAAGAGACCCAGTACTTC
TRBJ2-5 - - 16 TRBV7-7 CASSLLGTGGEKTQYF TGTGCCAGCAGCTTACTCGGGACGGGGGGCGAAAAGACCCAGTACTTC
TRBJ1-3 - - 14 TRBV7-9 CASSFDRTGNTIYF TGTGCCAGCAGCTTTGACAGAACTGGAAACACCATATATTTT
TRBJ1-2 - - 13 TRBV5-1 CASSLDLGNRYTF TGCGCCAGCAGCTTGGATTTGGGGAACCGCTACACCTTC
TRBJ2-3 - - 15 TRBV6-6 CASSYLARGADTQYF TGTGCCAGCAGTTACCTCGCTAGGGGGGCAGATACGCAGTATTTT
TRBJ2-7 - - 9 TRBV20-1 CNPPYEQYF TGCAACCCTCCCTACGAGCAGTACTTC
TRBJ2-7 - TRBD1 15 TRBV4-3 CASSQEGQGSYEQYF TGCGCCAGCAGCCAAGAGGGACAGGGTTCCTACGAGCAGTACTTC
TRBJ2-1 - - 14 TRBV7-9 CASSLSLGHNEQFF TGTGCCAGCAGCTTAAGCCTCGGACACAATGAGCAGTTCTTC
TRBJ2-7 - TRBD2 15 TRBV7-9 CASSLAGTSGYEQYF TGTGCCAGCAGCTTAGCGGGGACTAGCGGTTACGAGCAGTACTTC
TRBJ2-1 once TRBD2 15 TRBV19 CASSMYVAGGGEQFF TGTGCCAGTAGTATGTATGTAGCGGGAGGGGGTGAGCAGTTCTTC
TRBJ2-1 - - 14 TRBV2 CASSEGSGSDEQFF TGTGCCAGCAGTGAAGGGTCCGGGTCCGATGAGCAGTTCTTC
TRBJ1-5 - - 16 TRBV27 CASSLSFRGSNQPQHF TGTGCCAGCAGTTTATCGTTTCGAGGGAGCAATCAGCCCCAGCATTTT
TRBJ2-1 - - 15 TRBV9 CASSLTRLAYNEQFF TGTGCCAGCAGCCTTACAAGGCTCGCCTACAATGAGCAGTTCTTC
TRBJ1-1 - - 14 TRBV7-2 CASSLTGRGTEAFF TGTGCCAGCAGCTTAACAGGGCGGGGGACTGAAGCTTTCTTT
TRBJ2-5 - TRBD2 15 TRBV7-9 CASSPRDSRGETQYF TGTGCCAGCAGCCCGAGGGACTCGCGGGGGGAGACCCAGTACTTC